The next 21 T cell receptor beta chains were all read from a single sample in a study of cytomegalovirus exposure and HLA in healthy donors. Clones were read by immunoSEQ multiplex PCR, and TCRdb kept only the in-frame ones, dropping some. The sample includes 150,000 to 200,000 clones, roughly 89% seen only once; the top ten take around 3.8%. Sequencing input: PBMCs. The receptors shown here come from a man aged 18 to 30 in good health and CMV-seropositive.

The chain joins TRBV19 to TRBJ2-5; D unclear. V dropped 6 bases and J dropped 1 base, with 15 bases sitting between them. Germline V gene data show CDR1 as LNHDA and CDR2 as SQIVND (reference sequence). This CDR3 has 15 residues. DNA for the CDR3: TGTGCCAGTAGCCCGGTACAGTACAGCCAAGAGACCCAGTACTTC. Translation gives CASSPVQYSQETQYF.

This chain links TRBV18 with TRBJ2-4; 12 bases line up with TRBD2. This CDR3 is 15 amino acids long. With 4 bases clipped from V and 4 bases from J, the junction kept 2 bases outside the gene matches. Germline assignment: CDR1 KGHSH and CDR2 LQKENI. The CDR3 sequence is CASSRTSGNKNIQYF. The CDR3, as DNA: TGTGCCAGCTCACGGACTAGCGGGAATAAAAACATTCAGTACTTC.

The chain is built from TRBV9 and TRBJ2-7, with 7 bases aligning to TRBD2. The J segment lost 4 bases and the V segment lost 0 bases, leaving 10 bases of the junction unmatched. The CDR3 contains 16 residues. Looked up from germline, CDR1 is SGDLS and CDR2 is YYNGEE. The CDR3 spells CASSVDGGSGRYEQYF. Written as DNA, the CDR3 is TGTGCCAGCAGCGTAGATGGCGGGAGTGGCAGGTACGAGCAGTACTTC. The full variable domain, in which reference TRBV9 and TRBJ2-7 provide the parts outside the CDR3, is DSGVTQTPKHLITATGQRVTLRCSPRSGDLSVYWYQQSLDQGLQFLIQYYNGEERAKGNILERFSAQQFPDLHSELNLSSLELGDSALYFCASSVDGGSGRYEQYFGPGTRLTVT.

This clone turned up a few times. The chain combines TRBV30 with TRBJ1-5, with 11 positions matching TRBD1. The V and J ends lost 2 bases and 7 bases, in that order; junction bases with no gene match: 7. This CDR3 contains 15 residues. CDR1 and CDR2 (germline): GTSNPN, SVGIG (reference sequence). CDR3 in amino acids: CAWSYGQGARQPQHF. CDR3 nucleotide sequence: TGTGCCTGGAGTTACGGACAGGGGGCCAGGCAGCCCCAGCATTTT.

The CDR3 bases are TGTGCCAGCAGCAGGGACAGGGGTATGTACGAGCAGTACTTC. Translated: CASSRDRGMYEQYF. V and J are TRBV21-1 and TRBJ2-7; the table assigns TRBD1, which was not confirmed against the DNA. TRBV21-1 is shown as a pseudogene. This CDR3 has 14 amino acids.

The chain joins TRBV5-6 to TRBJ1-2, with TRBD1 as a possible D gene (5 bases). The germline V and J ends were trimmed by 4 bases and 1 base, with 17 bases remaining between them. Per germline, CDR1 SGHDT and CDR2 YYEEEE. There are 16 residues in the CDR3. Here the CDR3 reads CASSPAGGLGNYGYTF. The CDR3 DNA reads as TGTGCCAGCAGCCCCGCCGGGGGTTTGGGTAACTATGGCTACACCTTC.

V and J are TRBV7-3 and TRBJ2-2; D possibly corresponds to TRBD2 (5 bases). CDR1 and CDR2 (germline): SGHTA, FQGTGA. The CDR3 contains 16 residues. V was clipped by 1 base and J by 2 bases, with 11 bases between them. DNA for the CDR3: TGTGCCAGCAGCTTAATGAAGAGGGTTAACACCGGGGAGCTGTTTTTT. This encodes CASSLMKRVNTGELFF.

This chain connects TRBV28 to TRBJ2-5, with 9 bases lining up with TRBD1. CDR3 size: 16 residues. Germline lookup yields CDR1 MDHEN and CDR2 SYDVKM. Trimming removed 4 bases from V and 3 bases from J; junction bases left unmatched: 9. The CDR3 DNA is TGTGCCAGCAGTTCCTGGACAGGGGTAGATGAAGAGACCCAGTACTTC. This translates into CASSSWTGVDEETQYF.

This CDR3 is CASSFGGYGYTF. The DNA for the CDR3 is TGTGCCAGCAGTTTCGGGGGCTATGGCTACACCTTC. The V and J genes are TRBV27 and TRBJ1-2; D may be TRBD1 (5 bases). The V and J ends lost 3 bases and 4 bases respectively, with 6 bases between them. CDR3 size: 12 residues. Per germline, CDR1 MNHEY and CDR2 SMNVEV (reference sequence).

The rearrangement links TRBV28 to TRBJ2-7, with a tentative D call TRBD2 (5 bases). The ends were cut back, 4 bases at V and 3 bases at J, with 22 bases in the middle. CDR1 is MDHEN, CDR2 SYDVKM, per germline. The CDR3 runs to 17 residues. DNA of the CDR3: TGTGCCAGCAGTTCCGCCGGGCAAGCGGTGGAGCGCTACGAGCAGTACTTC. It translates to CASSSAGQAVERYEQYF.

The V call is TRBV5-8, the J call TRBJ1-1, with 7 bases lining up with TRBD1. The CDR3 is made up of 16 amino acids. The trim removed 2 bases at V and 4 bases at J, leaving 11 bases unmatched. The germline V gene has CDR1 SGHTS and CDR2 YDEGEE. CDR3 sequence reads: CASSLVLQGLGTEAFF. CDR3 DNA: TGTGCCAGCAGCTTAGTTCTACAGGGGCTGGGCACTGAAGCTTTCTTT. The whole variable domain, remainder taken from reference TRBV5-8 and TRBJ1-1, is EAGVTQSPTHLIKTRGQQATLRCSPISGHTSVYWYQQALGLGLQFLLWYDEGEERNRGNFPPRFSGRQFPNYSSELNVNALELEDSALYLCASSLVLQGLGTEAFFGQGTRLTVV.

CDR3 sequence (DNA): TGTGCCAGTAGTATAGATCAGAGGTATCAGCCCCAGCATTTT. Protein: CASSIDQRYQPQHF. The chain joins TRBV19 to TRBJ1-5, with D unresolved. Germline assignment: CDR1 LNHDA and CDR2 SQIVND (reference sequence). The CDR3 extends over 14 amino acids. V gave up 0 bases and J gave up 5 bases, with 8 bases separating them.

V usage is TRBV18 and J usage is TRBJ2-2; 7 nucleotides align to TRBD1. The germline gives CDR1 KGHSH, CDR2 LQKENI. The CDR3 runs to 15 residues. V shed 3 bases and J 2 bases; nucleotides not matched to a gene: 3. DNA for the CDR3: TGTGCCAGCTCACCGCGACAGGGAAACACCGGGGAGCTGTTTTTT. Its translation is CASSPRQGNTGELFF.

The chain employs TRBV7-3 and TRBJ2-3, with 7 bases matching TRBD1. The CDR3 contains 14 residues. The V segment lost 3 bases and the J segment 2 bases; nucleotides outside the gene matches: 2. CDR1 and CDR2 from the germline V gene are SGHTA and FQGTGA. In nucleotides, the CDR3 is TGTGCCAGCAGCTTGACAGGGATCACAGATACGCAGTATTTT. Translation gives CASSLTGITDTQYF.

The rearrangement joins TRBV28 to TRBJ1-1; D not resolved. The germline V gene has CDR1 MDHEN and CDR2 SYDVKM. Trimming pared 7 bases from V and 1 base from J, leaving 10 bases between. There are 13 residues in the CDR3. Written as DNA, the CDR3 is TGTGCCAGCATACAGCCGACGAACACTGAAGCTTTCTTT. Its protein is CASIQPTNTEAFF. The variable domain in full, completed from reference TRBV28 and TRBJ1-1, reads DVKVTQSSRYLVKRTGEKVFLECVQDMDHENMFWYRQDPGLGLRLIYFSYDVKMKEKGDIPEGYSVSREKKERFSLILESASTNQTSMYLCASIQPTNTEAFFGQGTRLTVV.

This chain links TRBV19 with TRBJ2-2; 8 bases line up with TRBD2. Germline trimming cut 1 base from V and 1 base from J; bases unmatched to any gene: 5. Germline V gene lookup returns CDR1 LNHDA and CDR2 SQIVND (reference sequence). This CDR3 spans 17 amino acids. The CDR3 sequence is CASSIGGGLGNTGELFF. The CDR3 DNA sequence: TGTGCCAGTAGTATAGGGGGGGGACTAGGGAACACCGGGGAGCTGTTTTTT.

CDR3 in DNA: TGTGCCAGCAATCTCCAGGGGGTAGGTGGCTACACCTTC. It yields the protein CASNLQGVGGYTF. The chain uses TRBV2 and TRBJ1-2; 7 nucleotides align to TRBD1. The CDR3 contains 13 residues. Germline loops: CDR1 SNHLY, CDR2 FYNNEI. V shed 7 bases, J shed 7 bases, and the junction held 9 bases outside the gene matches.

CDR3 residues: CASSTVYQETQYF. The CDR3 region has the DNA TGTGCCAGCAGTACGGTGTACCAAGAGACCCAGTACTTC. The J gene is TRBJ2-5, the V gene TRBV28; D is uncertain. Per the germline V gene, CDR1 is MDHEN and CDR2 is SYDVKM. CDR3 length: 13 amino acids. V lost 5 bases and J lost 0, with 7 bases in between. Looking up the rest from reference TRBV28 and TRBJ2-5 gives the full variable domain: DVKVTQSSRYLVKRTGEKVFLECVQDMDHENMFWYRQDPGLGLRLIYFSYDVKMKEKGDIPEGYSVSREKKERFSLILESASTNQTSMYLCASSTVYQETQYFGPGTRLLVL.

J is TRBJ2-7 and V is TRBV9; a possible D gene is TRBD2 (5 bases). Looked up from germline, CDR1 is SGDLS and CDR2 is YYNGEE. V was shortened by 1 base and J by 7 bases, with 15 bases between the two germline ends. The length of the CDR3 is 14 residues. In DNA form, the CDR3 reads TGTGCCAGCAGCGTACAGAACACCCCGGGGGAGCAGTACTTC. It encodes CASSVQNTPGEQYF. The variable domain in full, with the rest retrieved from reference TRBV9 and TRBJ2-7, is DSGVTQTPKHLITATGQRVTLRCSPRSGDLSVYWYQQSLDQGLQFLIQYYNGEERAKGNILERFSAQQFPDLHSELNLSSLELGDSALYFCASSVQNTPGEQYFGPGTRLTVT.

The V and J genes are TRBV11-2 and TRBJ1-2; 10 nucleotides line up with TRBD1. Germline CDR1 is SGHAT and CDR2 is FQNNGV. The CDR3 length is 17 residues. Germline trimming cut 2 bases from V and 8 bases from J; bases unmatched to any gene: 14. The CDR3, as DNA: TGTGCCAGCAGCTTAATTCGAGACAGGGGGCAGGGGAGGGGCTACACCTTC. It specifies CASSLIRDRGQGRGYTF.

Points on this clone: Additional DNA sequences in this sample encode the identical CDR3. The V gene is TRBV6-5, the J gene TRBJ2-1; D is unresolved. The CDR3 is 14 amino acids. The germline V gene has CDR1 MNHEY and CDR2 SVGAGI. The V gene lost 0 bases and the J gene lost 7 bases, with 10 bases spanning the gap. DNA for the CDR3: TGTGCCAGCAGTTACTCGATTCTAGTAAATGAGCAGTTCTTC. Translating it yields CASSYSILVNEQFF.